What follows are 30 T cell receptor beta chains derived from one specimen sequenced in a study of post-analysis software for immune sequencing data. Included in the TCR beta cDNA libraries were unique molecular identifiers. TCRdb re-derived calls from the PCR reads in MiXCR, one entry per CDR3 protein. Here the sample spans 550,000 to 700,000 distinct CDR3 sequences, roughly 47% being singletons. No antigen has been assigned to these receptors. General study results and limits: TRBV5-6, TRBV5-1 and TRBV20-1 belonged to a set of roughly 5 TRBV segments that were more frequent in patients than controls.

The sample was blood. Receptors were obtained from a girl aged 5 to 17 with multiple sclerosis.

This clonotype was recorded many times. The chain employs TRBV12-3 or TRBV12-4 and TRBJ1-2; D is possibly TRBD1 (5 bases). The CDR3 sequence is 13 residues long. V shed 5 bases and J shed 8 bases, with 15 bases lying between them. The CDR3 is CASSLGGDNGYTF. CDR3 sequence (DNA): TGTGCCAGCAGTCTGGGAGGGGATAACGGCTACACCTTC.

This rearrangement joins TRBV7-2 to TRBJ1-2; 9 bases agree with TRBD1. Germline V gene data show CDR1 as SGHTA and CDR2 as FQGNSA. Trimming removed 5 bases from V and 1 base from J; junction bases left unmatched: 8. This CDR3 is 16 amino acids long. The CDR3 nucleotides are TGTGCCAGCAGCCACGAGACAGGGGGGAGTAACTATGGCTACACCTTC. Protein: CASSHETGGSNYGYTF.

The CDR3 DNA reads as TGTGCCAGTAGTATAGGTCGTAGGATGAATGAGCAGTTCTTC. Amino acids: CASSIGRRMNEQFF. The rearrangement links TRBV19 to TRBJ2-1; D remains unclear. The V end lost 1 base, the J end lost 7 bases, and 11 bases lay between the germline ends. The germline V gene has CDR1 LNHDA and CDR2 SQIVND (reference sequence). The CDR3 sequence is 14 residues long. Drawing the rest from reference TRBV19 and TRBJ2-1, the complete variable domain is DGGITQSPKYLFRKEGQNVTLSCEQNLNHDAMYWYRQDPGQGLRLIYYSQIVNDFQKGDIAEGYSVSREKKESFPLTVTSAQKNPTAFYLCASSIGRRMNEQFFGPGTRLTVL.

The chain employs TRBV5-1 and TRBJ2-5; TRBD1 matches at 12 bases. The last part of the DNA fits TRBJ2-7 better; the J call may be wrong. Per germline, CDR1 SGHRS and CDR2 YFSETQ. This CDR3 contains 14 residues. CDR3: CASSYRDRGHEQYF. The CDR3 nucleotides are TGCGCCAGCAGCTACCGGGACAGGGGGCACGAGCAGTACTTC.

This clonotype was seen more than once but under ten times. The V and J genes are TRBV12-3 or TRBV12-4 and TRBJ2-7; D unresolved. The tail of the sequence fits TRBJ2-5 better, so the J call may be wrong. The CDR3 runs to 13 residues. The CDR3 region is CASSLNRIETQYF. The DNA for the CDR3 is TGTGCCAGCAGTTTAAACAGAATAGAGACCCAGTACTTC.

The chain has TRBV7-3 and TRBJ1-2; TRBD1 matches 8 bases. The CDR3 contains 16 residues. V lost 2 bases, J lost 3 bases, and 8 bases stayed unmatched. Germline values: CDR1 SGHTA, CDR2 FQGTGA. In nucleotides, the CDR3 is TGTGCCAGCAGCTTATACGGCAGGGGGCAGGACTATGGCTACACCTTC. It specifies CASSLYGRGQDYGYTF.

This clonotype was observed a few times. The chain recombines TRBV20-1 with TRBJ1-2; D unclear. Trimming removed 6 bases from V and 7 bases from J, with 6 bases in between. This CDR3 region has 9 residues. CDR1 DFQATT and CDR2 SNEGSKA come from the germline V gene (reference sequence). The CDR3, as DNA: TGCAGTGCCCAACTTGGCTACACCTTC. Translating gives CSAQLGYTF.

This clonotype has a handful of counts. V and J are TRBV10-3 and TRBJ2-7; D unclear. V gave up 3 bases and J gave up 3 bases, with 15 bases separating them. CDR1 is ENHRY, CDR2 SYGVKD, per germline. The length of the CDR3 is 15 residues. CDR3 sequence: CAISDILGKNYEQYF. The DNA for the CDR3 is TGTGCCATCAGTGATATTTTGGGGAAGAACTACGAGCAGTACTTC.

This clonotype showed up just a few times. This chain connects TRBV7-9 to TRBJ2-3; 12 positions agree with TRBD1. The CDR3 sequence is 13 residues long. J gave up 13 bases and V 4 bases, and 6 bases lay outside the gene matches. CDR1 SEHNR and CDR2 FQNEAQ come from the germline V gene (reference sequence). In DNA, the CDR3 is TGTGCCAGCAGCTCCCGGGACAGGGGGCCTGAGTATTTT. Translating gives CASSSRDRGPEYF.

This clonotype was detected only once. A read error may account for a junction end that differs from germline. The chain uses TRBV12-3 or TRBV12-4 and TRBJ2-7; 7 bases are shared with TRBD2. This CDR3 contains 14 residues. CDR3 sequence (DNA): TGTGCCAGTTTGTCCACGGGAGGCGCCTACGCGCAGTACTTC. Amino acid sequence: CASLSTGGAYAQYF.

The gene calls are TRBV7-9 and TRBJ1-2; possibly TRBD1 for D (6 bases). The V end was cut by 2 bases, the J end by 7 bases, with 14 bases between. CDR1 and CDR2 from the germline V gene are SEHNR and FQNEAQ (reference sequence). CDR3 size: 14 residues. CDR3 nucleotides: TGTGCCAGCAGCTTAATCGGTCTAGGGGGTGGCTACACCTTC. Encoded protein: CASSLIGLGGGYTF. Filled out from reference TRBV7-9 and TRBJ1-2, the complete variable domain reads DTGVSQNPRHKITKRGQNVTFRCDPISEHNRLYWYRQTLGQGPEFLTYFQNEAQLEKSRLLSDRFSAERPKGSFSTLEIQRTEQGDSAMYLCASSLIGLGGGYTFGSGTRLTVV.

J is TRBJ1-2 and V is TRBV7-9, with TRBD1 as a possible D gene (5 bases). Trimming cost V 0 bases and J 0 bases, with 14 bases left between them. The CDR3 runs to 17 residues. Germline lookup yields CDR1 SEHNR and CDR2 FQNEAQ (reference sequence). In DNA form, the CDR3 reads TGTGCCAGCAGCTTAGCCGGGCGGGACGTCTCTAACTATGGCTACACCTTC. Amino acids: CASSLAGRDVSNYGYTF. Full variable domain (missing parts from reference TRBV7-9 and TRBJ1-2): DTGVSQNPRHKITKRGQNVTFRCDPISEHNRLYWYRQTLGQGPEFLTYFQNEAQLEKSRLLSDRFSAERPKGSFSTLEIQRTEQGDSAMYLCASSLAGRDVSNYGYTFGSGTRLTVV.

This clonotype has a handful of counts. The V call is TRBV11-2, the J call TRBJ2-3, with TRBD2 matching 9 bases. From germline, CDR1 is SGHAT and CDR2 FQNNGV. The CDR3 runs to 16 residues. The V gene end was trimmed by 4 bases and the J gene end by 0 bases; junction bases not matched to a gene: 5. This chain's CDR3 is CASSSGLAHSTDTQYF. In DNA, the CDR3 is TGTGCCAGCAGCTCGGGACTAGCCCATAGCACAGATACGCAGTATTTT.

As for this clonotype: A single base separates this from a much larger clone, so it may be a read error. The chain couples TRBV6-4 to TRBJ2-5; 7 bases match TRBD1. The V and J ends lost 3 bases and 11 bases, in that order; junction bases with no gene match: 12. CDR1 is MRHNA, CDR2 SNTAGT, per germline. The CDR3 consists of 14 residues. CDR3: CASSDGTDYNEQYF. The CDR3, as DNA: TGTGCCAGCAGTGATGGGACAGACTACAATGAGCAGTACTTC.

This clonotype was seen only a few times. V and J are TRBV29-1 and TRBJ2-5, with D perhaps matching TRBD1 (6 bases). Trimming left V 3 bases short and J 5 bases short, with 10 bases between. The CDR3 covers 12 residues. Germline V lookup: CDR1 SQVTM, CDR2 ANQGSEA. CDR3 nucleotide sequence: TGCAGCGTTGATTCAGGGGCCGAGACCCAGTACTTC. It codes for CSVDSGAETQYF.

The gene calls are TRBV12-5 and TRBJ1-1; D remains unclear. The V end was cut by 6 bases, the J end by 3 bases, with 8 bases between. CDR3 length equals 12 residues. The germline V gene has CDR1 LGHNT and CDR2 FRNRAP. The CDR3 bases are TGTGCTAGTGGACGACAAGACACTGAAGCTTTCTTT. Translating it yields CASGRQDTEAFF. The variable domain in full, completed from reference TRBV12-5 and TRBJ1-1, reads DARVTQTPRHKVTEMGQEVTMRCQPILGHNTVFWYRQTMMQGLELLAYFRNRAPLDDSGMPKDRFSAEMPDATLATLKIQPSEPRDSAVYFCASGRQDTEAFFGQGTRLTVV.

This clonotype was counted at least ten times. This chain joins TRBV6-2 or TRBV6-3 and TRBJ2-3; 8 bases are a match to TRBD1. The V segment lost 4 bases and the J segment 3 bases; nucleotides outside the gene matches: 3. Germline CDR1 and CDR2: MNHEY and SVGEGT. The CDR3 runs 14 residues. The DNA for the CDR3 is TGTGCCAGCAGTTCGACAGGGGTTACAGATACGCAGTATTTT. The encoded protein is CASSSTGVTDTQYF.

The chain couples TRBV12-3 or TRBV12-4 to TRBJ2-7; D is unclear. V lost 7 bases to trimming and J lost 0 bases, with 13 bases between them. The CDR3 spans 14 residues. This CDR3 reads CASTWTALSYEQYF. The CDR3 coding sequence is TGTGCCAGCACCTGGACGGCCCTCTCCTACGAGCAGTACTTC.

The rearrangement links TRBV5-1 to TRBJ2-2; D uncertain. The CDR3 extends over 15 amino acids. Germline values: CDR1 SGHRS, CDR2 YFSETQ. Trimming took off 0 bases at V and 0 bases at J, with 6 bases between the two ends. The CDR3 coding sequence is TGCGCCAGCAGCTTGGACCCGGCGAACACCGGGGAGCTGTTTTTT. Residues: CASSLDPANTGELFF.

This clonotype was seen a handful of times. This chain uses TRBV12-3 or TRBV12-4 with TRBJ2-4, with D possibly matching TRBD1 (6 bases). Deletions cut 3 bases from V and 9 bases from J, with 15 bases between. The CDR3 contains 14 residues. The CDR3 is CASSLPQGKGIQYF. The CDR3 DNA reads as TGTGCCAGCAGTTTGCCGCAGGGGAAAGGCATTCAGTACTTC.

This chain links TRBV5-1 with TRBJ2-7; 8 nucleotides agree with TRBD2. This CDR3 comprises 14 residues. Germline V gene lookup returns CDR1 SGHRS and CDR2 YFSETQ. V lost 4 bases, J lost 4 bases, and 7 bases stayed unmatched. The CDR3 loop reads CASSRTSLNYEQYF. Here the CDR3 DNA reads TGCGCCAGCAGCCGGACTAGCCTGAATTACGAGCAGTACTTC.

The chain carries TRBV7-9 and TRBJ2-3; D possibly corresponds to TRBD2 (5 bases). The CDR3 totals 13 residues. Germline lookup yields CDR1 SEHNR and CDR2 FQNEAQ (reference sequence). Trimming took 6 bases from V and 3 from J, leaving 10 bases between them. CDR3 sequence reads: CASSQRRTDTQYF. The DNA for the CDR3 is TGTGCCAGCAGTCAACGGAGGACAGATACGCAGTATTTT.

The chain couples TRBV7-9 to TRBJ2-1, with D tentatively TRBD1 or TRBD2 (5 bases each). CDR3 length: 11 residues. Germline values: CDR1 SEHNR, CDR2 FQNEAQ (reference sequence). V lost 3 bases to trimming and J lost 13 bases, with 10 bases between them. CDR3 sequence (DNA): TGTGCCAGCAGCTTGACCGGGACCCAGTTCTTC. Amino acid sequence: CASSLTGTQFF.

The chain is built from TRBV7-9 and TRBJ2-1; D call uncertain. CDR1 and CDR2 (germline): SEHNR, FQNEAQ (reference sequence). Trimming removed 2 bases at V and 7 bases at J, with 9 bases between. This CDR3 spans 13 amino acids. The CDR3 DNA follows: TGTGCCAGCAGCTTACCTCCAGAAAATGAGCAGTTCTTC. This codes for CASSLPPENEQFF. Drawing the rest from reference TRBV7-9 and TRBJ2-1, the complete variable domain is DTGVSQNPRHKITKRGQNVTFRCDPISEHNRLYWYRQTLGQGPEFLTYFQNEAQLEKSRLLSDRFSAERPKGSFSTLEIQRTEQGDSAMYLCASSLPPENEQFFGPGTRLTVL.

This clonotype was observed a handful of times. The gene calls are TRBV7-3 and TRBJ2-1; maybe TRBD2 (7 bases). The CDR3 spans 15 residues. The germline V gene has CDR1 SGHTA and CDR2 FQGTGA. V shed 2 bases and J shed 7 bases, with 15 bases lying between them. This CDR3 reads CASSLDGGGKNEQFF. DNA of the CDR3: TGTGCCAGCAGCTTAGACGGCGGGGGCAAGAATGAGCAGTTCTTC.

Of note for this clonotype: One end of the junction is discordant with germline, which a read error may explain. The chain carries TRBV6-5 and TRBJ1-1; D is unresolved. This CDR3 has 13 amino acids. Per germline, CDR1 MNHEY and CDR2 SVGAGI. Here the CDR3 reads CAGRLKRHTEAFF. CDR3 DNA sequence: TGTGCCGGCAGGCTAAAGAGGCACACTGAAGCTTTCTTT.

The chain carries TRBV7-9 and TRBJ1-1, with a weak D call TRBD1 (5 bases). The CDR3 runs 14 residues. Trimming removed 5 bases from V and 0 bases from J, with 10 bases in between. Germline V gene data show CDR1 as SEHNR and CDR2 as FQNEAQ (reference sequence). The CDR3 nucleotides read TGTGCCAGCAGCGGCGGACACATGAACACTGAAGCTTTCTTT. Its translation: CASSGGHMNTEAFF.

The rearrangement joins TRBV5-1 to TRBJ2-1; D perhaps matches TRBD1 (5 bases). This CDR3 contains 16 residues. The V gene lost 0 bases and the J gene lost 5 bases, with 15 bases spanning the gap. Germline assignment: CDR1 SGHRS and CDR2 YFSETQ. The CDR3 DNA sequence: TGCGCCAGCAGCTTGGGGCCAGGGTTGTTGGACAATGAGCAGTTCTTC. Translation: CASSLGPGLLDNEQFF.

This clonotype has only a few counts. CDR3 nucleotides: TGTGCCATCAGTGGGACAGGGGACGCAGAGACCCAGTACTTC. Its protein product is CAISGTGDAETQYF. V is TRBV10-3 and J is TRBJ2-5, with 9 bases fitting TRBD1. The trim removed 4 bases at V and 4 bases at J, leaving 4 bases unmatched. The CDR3 length is 14 residues. In germline, CDR1 is ENHRY, CDR2 SYGVKD.

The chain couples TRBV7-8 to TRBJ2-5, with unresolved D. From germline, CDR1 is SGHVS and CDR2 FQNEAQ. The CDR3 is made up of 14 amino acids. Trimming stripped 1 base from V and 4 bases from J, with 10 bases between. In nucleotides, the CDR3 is TGTGCCAGCAGCTTAGAAATGACCTTAGAGACCCAGTACTTC. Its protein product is CASSLEMTLETQYF.